These 9 T cell receptor beta chains came from one sample sequenced in a study of identical twins. TCRdb independently ran MiXCR on the 5' RACE reads; one entry per CDR3 protein. In the table there are around 280,000 distinct CDR3 sequences, 8% to 9% of which are singletons. In addition, the sample was reused for a study of yellow fever vaccine responses in identical twins.

Sequences were obtained from memory (CD45RO+) T cells sorted from blood. Receptors originate from a young woman in good health.

The V call is TRBV11-2, the J call TRBJ2-1; 10 positions agree with TRBD2. The junction had 3 bases not matched to a gene; V was cut back by 5 bases and J by 2 bases. The CDR3 runs to 15 residues. Germline CDR1 SGHAT, CDR2 FQNNGV. DNA for the CDR3: TGTGCCAGCAGCCCACTAGCGGGGACCTACAATGAGCAGTTCTTC. This encodes CASSPLAGTYNEQFF. The full variable domain, completed using reference TRBV11-2 and TRBJ2-1, is EAGVAQSPRYKIIEKRQSVAFWCNPISGHATLYWYQQILGQGPKLLIQFQNNGVVDDSQLPKDRFSAERLKGVDSTLKIQPAKLEDSAVYLCASSPLAGTYNEQFFGPGTRLTVL.

This clonotype was seen a few times. The chain couples TRBV12-3 or TRBV12-4 to TRBJ2-7; 7 bases map to TRBD2. V was clipped by 0 bases and J by 0 bases; unmatched bases: 8. The CDR3 runs 17 residues. CDR3 sequence (DNA): TGTGCCAGCAGTTTAGCGCTTTCTAGCGGAACCTCCTACGAGCAGTACGTC. Encoded protein: CASSLALSSGTSYEQYV.

This clonotype has at least ten counts. V and J are TRBV10-3 and TRBJ2-5, with D maybe TRBD2 (7 bases). CDR3 length: 16 residues. From germline, CDR1 is ENHRY and CDR2 SYGVKD. Trimming pared 3 bases from V and 1 base from J, leaving 15 bases between. The CDR3 region has the DNA TGTGCCATCAGTGAAGGAGGGGGAGGGGTCCAAGAGACCCAGTACTTC. Amino acid sequence: CAISEGGGGVQETQYF.

The gene calls are TRBV9 and TRBJ1-2; 7 bases match TRBD1. This CDR3 has 18 residues. Germline assignment: CDR1 SGDLS and CDR2 YYNGEE. J was trimmed by 5 bases and V by 0 bases; bases with no gene match: 16. CDR3 residues: CASSVGGVRDSSYYGYTF. The CDR3 bases are TGTGCCAGCAGCGTAGGTGGTGTGAGGGACAGTAGCTATTATGGCTACACCTTC.

Comments on this clonotype: A much larger clone lies one base from this, so it may be a read error. The rearrangement joins TRBV5-1 to TRBJ2-2; 7 bases match TRBD1. From germline, CDR1 is SGHRS and CDR2 YFSETQ. The CDR3 length is 14 residues. CDR3 protein: CASTPGQNAGELFF. Here the CDR3 DNA reads TGCGCCAGCACGCCGGGACAGAACGCCGGGGAGCTGTTTTTT.

The chain carries TRBV7-2 and TRBJ2-2; 9 bases line up with TRBD2. The CDR3 consists of 17 residues. Trimming removed 1 base from V and 5 bases from J; junction bases left unmatched: 8. The germline V gene encodes CDR1 SGHTA and CDR2 FQGNSA. The chain's CDR3 is CASSLVLAGGDTGELFF. For the CDR3, the DNA is TGTGCCAGCAGCTTAGTACTTGCGGGAGGGGATACCGGGGAGCTGTTTTTT.

This clonotype was seen repeatedly, ten times or more. This sequence joins TRBV20-1 and TRBJ2-3, with 9 bases identical to TRBD2. Germline V gene data show CDR1 as DFQATT and CDR2 as SNEGSKA (reference sequence). V trimming: 7 bases; J trimming: 3 bases; junction bases outside the gene matches: 2. The CDR3 has 12 residues. The chain's CDR3 is CSVAGATDTQYF. CDR3 in DNA: TGCAGTGTAGCGGGGGCTACAGATACGCAGTATTTT.

This clonotype was seen repeatedly, ten times or more. The rearrangement joins TRBV7-8 to TRBJ2-2, with D possibly matching TRBD2 (5 bases). The germline gives CDR1 SGHVS, CDR2 FQNEAQ. This CDR3 comprises 16 residues. The V gene lost 6 bases and the J gene lost 1 base, with 15 bases spanning the gap. The CDR3 coding sequence is TGTGCCAGCAGTCCCCGAGGGCGGATGAACACCGGGGAGCTGTTTTTT. Protein product: CASSPRGRMNTGELFF.

This clonotype was counted ten times or more. This chain links TRBV20-1 with TRBJ2-1; D uncertain. The V gene's germline CDR1 is DFQATT and CDR2 SNEGSKA (reference sequence). V was cut by 5 bases and J by 0 bases, with 14 bases left in between. The CDR3 runs to 15 residues. The CDR3 spells CSAEKIKNSYNEQFF. The CDR3 nucleotides are TGCAGTGCTGAAAAAATCAAAAACTCCTACAATGAGCAGTTCTTC.